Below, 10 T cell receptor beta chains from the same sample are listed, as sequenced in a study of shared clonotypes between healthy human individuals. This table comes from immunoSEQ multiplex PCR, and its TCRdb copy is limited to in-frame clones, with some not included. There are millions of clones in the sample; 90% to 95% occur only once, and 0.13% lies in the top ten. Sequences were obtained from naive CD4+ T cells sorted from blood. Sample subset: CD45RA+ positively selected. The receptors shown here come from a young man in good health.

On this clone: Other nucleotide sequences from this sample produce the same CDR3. The CDR3 sequence: CASSPWTGTYEQYF. For the CDR3, the DNA is TGTGCCAGCAGCCCATGGACGGGGACCTACGAGCAGTACTTC. The gene calls are TRBV7-9 and TRBJ2-7; weak D call: TRBD2 (5 bases). The germline V gene encodes CDR1 SEHNR and CDR2 FQNEAQ (reference sequence). V lost 5 bases, J lost 2 bases, and 13 bases lay in between. There are 14 residues in the CDR3.

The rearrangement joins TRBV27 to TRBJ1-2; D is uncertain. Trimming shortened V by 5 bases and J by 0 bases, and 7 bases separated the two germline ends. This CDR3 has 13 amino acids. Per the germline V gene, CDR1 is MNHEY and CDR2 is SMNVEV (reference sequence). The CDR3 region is CASSELANYGYTF. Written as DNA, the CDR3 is TGTGCCAGCAGTGAACTAGCTAACTATGGCTACACCTTC.

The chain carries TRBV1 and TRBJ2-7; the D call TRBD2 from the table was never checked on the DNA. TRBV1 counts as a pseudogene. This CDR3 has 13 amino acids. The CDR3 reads CTSSQARGGEQYF. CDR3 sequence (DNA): TGCACCAGCAGCCAAGCACGAGGTGGCGAGCAGTACTTC.

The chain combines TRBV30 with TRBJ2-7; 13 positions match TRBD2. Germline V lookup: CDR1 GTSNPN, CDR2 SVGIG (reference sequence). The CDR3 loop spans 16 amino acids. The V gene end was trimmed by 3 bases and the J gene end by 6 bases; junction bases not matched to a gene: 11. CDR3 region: CAWRGTSGKGAGEQYF. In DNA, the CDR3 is TGTGCCTGGAGGGGGACTAGCGGGAAAGGGGCTGGCGAGCAGTACTTC.

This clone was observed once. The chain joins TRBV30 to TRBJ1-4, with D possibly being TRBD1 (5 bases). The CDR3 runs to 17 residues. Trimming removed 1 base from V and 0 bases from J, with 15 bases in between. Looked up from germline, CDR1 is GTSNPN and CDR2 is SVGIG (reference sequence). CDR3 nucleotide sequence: TGTGCCTGGAGTGACCTTAACCCCAGGGCAACTAATGAAAAACTGTTTTTT. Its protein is CAWSDLNPRATNEKLFF.

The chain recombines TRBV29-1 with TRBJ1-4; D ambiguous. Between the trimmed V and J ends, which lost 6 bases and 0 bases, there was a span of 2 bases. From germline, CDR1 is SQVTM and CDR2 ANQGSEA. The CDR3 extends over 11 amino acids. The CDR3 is CSVTTNEKLFF. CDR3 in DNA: TGCAGCGTGACAACTAATGAAAAACTGTTTTTT.

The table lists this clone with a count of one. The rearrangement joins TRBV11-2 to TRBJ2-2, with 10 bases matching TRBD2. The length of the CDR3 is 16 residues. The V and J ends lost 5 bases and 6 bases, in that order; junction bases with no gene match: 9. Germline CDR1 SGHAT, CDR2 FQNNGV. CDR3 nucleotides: TGTGCCAGCAGCCCGTCTAGCGGGAGTACGGCCGGGGAGCTGTTTTTT. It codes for CASSPSSGSTAGELFF.

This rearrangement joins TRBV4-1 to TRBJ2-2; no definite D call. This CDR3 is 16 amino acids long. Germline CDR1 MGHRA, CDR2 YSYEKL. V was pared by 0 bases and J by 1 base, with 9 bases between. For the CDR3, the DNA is TGCGCCAGCAGCCAAGATCTTTTGAGGAACACCGGGGAGCTGTTTTTT. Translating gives CASSQDLLRNTGELFF.

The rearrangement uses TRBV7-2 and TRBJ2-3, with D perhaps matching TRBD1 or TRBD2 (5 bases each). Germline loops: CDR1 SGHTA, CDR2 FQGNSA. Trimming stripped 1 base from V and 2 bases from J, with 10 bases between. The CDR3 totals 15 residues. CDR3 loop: CASSLGRGPTDTQYF. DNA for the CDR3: TGTGCCAGCAGCTTAGGTCGGGGCCCCACAGATACGCAGTATTTT.

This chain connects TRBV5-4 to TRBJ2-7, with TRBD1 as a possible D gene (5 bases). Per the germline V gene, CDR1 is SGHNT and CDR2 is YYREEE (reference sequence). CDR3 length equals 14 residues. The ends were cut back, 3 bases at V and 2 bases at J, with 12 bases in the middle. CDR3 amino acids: CASSWMQGTYEQYF. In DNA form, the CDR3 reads TGTGCCAGCAGCTGGATGCAGGGAACCTACGAGCAGTACTTC.